The clone carrying this T cell receptor beta chain has at least ten counts. What it binds is not known. A sample-barcoded 5' primer and a J-beta primer mix were used in a second PCR of about 7 to 11 cycles. Every cDNA molecule bore a tag from a template-switch adaptor containing 12 random nucleotides. MiXCR, applied by TCRdb to the 5' RACE reads, yields one record per CDR3 protein. The sample records approximately 290,000 distinct CDR3 sequences, around 30% being singletons. Germline values: CDR1 SQVTM, CDR2 ANQGSEA. J was trimmed by 9 bases and V by 3 bases; bases with no gene match: 6. The CDR3 totals 13 residues. This specimen comes from a study of blood T cells in healthy people across ages. Whole-study results and caveats: Greater diversity and more naive CD4+ cells were seen in long-lived donors than in aged donors. Donor CMV status was unknown, possibly confounding expanded clonotype changes.

The TCR originated in a woman aged 70 to 79 in good health. This chain links TRBV29-1 with TRBJ2-4, with 9 bases identical to TRBD1. Sequencing used blood. In nucleotides, the CDR3 is TGCAGCGTTGAGGGTACAGGGGGCTCCATTCAGTACTTC. Its protein product is CSVEGTGGSIQYF.